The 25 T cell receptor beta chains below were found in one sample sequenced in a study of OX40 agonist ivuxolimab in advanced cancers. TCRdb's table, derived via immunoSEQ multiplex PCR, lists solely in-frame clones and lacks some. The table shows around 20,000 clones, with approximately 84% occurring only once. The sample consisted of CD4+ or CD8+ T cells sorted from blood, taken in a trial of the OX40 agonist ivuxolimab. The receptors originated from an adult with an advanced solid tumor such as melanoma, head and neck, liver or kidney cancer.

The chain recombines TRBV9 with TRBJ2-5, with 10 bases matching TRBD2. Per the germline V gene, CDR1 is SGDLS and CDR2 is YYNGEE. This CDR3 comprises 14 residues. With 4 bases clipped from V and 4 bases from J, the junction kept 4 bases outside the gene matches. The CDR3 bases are TGTGCCAGCAGCATTAGCGGGGGGCTAGAGACCCAGTACTTC. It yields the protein CASSISGGLETQYF.

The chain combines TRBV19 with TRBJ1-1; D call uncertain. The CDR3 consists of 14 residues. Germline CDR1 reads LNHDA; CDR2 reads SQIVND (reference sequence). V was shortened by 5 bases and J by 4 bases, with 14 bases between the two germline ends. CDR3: CASSEDGWATEAFF. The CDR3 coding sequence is TGTGCCAGTAGTGAGGACGGTTGGGCCACTGAAGCTTTCTTT.

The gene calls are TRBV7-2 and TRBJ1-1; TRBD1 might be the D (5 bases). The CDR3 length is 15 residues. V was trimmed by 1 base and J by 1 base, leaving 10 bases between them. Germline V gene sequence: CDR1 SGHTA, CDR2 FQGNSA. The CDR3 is CASSLGLGENTEAFF. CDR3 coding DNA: TGTGCCAGCAGCTTAGGCCTAGGGGAGAACACTGAAGCTTTCTTT.

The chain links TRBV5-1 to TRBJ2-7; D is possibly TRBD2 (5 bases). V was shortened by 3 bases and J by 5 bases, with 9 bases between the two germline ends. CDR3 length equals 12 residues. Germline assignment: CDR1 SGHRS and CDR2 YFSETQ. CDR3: CASSSLGDEQYF. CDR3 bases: TGCGCCAGCAGCTCACTAGGAGACGAGCAGTACTTC.

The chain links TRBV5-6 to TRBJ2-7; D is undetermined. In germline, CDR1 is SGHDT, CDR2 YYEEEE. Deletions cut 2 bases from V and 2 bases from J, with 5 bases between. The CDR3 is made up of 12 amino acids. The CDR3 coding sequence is TGTGCCAGCAGCTTAATAACCTACGAGCAGTACTTC. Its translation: CASSLITYEQYF.

The CDR3 region has the DNA TGTGCCAGCAGCTTCCGTTCCGGGGAGCTGTTTTTT. It translates to CASSFRSGELFF. V is TRBV7-9 and J is TRBJ2-2, with unresolved D. This CDR3 comprises 12 residues. V lost 3 bases to trimming and J lost 6 bases, with 5 bases between them. In germline, CDR1 is SEHNR, CDR2 FQNEAQ (reference sequence).

In DNA form, the CDR3 reads TGTGCCAGCAGCGACATCTACGAGCAGTACTTC. Translated: CASSDIYEQYF. This chain links TRBV6-1 with TRBJ2-7; D is uncertain. The CDR3 runs to 11 residues. Trimming took 6 bases from V and 3 from J, leaving 6 bases between them. Germline V gene sequence: CDR1 MNHNS, CDR2 SASEGT.

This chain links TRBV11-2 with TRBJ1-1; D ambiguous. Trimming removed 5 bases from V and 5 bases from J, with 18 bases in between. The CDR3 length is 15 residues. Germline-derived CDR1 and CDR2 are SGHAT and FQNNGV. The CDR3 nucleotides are TGTGCCAGCAGCCACACCGGGATACCAGGTACTGAAGCTTTCTTT. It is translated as CASSHTGIPGTEAFF.

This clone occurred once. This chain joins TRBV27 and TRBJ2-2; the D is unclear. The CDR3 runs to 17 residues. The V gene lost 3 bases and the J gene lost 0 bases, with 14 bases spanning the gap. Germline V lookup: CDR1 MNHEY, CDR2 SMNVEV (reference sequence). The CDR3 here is CASSFFYGDANTGELFF. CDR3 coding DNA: TGTGCCAGCAGTTTTTTTTACGGAGACGCGAACACCGGGGAGCTGTTTTTT.

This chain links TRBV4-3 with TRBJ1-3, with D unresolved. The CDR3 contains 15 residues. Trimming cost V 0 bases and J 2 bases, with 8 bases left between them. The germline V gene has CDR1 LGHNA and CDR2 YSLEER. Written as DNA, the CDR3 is TGCGCCAGCAGCCAAGACGATGATACTGGAAACACCATATATTTT. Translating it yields CASSQDDDTGNTIYF.

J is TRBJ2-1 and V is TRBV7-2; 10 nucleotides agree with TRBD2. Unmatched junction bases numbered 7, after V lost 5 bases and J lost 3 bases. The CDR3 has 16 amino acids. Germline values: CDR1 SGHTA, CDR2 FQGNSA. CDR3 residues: CASSGSSGGLYNEQFF. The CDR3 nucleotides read TGTGCCAGCAGCGGATCTAGCGGGGGCCTCTACAATGAGCAGTTCTTC.

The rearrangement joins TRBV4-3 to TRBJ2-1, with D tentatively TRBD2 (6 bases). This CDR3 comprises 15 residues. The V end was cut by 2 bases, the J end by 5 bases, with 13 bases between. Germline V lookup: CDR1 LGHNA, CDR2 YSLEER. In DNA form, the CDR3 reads TGCGCCAGCAGCCAATTTGGTGGGGGGAACAATGAGCAGTTCTTC. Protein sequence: CASSQFGGGNNEQFF.

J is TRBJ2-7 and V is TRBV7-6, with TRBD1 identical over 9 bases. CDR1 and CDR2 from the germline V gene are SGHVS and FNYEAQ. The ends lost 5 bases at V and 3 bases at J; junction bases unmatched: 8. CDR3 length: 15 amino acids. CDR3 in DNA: TGTGCCAGCAGCCTCGGACAGGGGAAGGTCTACGAGCAGTACTTC. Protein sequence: CASSLGQGKVYEQYF.

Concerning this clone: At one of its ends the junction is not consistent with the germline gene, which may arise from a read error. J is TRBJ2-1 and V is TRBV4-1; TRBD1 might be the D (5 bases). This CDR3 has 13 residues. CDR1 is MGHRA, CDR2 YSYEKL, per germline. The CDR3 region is CASSQSNDRELFF. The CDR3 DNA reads TGCGCCAGCAGCCAGTCAAATGACAGAGAGCTGTTCTTC.

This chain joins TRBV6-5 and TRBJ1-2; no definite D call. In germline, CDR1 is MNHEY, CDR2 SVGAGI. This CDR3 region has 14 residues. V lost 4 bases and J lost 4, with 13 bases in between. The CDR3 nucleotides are TGTGCCAGCAGTTCTACCGTGGGAGGCTATGGCTACACCTTC. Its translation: CASSSTVGGYGYTF.

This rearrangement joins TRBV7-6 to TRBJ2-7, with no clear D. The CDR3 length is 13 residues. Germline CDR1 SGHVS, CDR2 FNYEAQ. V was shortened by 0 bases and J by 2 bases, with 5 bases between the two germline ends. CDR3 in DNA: TGTGCCAGCAGCTTAGCTGAAACCTACGAGCAGTACTTC. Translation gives CASSLAETYEQYF.

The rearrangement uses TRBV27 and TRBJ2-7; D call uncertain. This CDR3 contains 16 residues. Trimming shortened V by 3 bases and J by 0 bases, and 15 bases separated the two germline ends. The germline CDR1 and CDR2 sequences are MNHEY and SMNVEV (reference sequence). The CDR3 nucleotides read TGTGCCAGCAGTTTCACCCAGGCGGAGAGCTCCTACGAGCAGTACTTC. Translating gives CASSFTQAESSYEQYF.

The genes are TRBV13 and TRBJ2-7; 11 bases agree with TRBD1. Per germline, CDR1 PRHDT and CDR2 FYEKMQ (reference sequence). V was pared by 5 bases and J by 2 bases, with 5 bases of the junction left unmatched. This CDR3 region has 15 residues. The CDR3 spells CASSATGQGAYEQYF. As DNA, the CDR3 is TGTGCCAGCAGCGCTACGGGACAGGGGGCCTACGAGCAGTACTTC.

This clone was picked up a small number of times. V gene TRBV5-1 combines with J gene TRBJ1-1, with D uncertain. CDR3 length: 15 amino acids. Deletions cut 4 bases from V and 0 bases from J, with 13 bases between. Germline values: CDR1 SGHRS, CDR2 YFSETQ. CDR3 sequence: CASSTRTSMNTEAFF. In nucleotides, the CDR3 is TGCGCCAGCAGCACCCGCACCAGCATGAACACTGAAGCTTTCTTT.

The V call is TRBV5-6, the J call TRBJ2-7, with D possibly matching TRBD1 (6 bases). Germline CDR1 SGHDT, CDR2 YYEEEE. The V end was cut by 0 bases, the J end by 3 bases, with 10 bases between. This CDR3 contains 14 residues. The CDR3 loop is CASSLEQGIYEQYF. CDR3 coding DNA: TGTGCCAGCAGCTTGGAACAGGGAATCTACGAGCAGTACTTC.

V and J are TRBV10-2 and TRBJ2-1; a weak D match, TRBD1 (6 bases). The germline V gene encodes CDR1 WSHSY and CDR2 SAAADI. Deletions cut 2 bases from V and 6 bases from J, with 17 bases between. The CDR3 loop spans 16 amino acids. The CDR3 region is CASSELSEGEGNEQFF. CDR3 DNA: TGCGCCAGCAGTGAGCTTTCCGAGGGGGAAGGCAATGAGCAGTTCTTC.

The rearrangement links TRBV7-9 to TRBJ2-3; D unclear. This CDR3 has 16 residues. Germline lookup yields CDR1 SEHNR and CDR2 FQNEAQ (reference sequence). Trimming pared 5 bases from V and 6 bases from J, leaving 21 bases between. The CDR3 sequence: CASSPRRPMQDDTQYF. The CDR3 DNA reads TGTGCCAGCAGCCCCCGCCGGCCCATGCAAGACGATACGCAGTATTTT.

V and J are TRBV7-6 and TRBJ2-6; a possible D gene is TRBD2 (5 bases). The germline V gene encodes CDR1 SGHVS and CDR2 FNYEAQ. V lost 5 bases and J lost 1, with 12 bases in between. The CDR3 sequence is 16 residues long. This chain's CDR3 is CASSATLASGANVLTF. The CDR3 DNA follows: TGTGCCAGCAGCGCCACCTTAGCGTCTGGGGCCAACGTCCTGACTTTC.

The CDR3 is CARVIGTEAFF. Here the CDR3 DNA reads TGTGCCAGAGTAATAGGGACTGAAGCTTTCTTT. This rearrangement joins TRBV2 to TRBJ1-1, with D unclear. Germline CDR1 is SNHLY and CDR2 is FYNNEI. With 9 bases removed from V and 5 bases from J, the gap between germline ends came to 10 bases. CDR3 length: 11 amino acids. The complete variable domain, with remaining parts taken from reference TRBV2 and TRBJ1-1, reads EPEVTQTPSHQVTQMGQEVILRCVPISNHLYFYWYRQILGQKVEFLVSFYNNEISEKSEIFDDQFSVERPDGSNFTLKIRSTKLEDSAMYFCARVIGTEAFFGQGTRLTVV.

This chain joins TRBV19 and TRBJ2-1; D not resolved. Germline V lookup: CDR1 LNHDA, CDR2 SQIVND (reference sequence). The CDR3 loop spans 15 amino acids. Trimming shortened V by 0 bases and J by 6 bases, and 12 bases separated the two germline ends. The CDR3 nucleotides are TGTGCCAGTAGTATAGAGGGCTCCTATCTCAATGAGCAGTTCTTC. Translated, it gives CASSIEGSYLNEQFF.